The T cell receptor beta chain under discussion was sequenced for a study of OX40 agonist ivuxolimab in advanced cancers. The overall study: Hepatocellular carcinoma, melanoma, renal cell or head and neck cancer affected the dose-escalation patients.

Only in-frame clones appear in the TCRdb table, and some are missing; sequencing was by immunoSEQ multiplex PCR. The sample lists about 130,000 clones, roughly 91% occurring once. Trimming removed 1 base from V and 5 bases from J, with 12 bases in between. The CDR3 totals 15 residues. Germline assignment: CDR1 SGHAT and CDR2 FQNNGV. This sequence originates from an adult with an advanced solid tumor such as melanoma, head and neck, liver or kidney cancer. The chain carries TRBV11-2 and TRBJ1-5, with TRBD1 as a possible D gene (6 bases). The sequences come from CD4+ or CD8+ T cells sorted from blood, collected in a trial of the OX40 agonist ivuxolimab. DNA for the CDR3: TGTGCCAGCAGCTTAGCCTCAGGGGCCTATCAGCCCCAGCATTTT. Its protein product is CASSLASGAYQPQHF.